In this sample, the clone carrying this TCR beta chain turned up a few times. Antigen unknown. The time point was: patch test 2, 6 weeks after DPC sensitization. The treatment: therapeutic diphenylcyclopropenone sensitization with weekly scalp DPC. This specimen comes from a study of human T cells and chemical hapten exposure. About the research overall: Epicutaneous patch tests delivered 0.01% DPC to the upper back, with evaluation at 6 days. Small pooled library volume differences mainly caused per-sample TCR yield variation. Women made up most patients, who had alopecia areata, totalis or universalis. Broader study findings: TCRs above 1 in 1000 frequency stayed constant with DPC sensitization.

A single record per CDR3 protein comes from TCRdb applying MiXCR to the RACE reads. The table has tens of thousands of distinct CDR3 sequences, 9.5% to 10% seen once. The source material was whole blood, sampled in connection with sensitization to the hapten diphenylcyclopropenone (DPC). This clonotype was obtained from a woman aged 50 to 60 with alopecia areata. Some clones in this sample may be carry-over from other donors' samples.

The CDR3 DNA is TGTGCCAGCAGTTCGGGCCAAAATAATTCACCCCTCCACTTT. As protein: CASSSGQNNSPLHF. The chain couples TRBV28 to TRBJ1-6; D is uncertain. This CDR3 region has 14 residues. V shed 4 bases and J shed 5 bases, with 9 bases lying between them. Germline V gene data show CDR1 as MDHEN and CDR2 as SYDVKM.